Below, 18 T cell receptor beta chains from the same sample are listed, as sequenced in a study of blood T cell repertoires in COVID-19. Sequenced by immunoSEQ multiplex PCR; TCRdb stores in-frame clones only, minus some. The sample records roughly 250,000 clones, more than 70% being singletons. Material for sequencing was PBMCs or T cells enriched from blood (not recorded which). All receptors derive from a woman in her 50s who had recovered from COVID-19.

The chain joins TRBV4-3 to TRBJ2-1, with D perhaps matching TRBD1 (6 bases). In germline, CDR1 is LGHNA, CDR2 YSLEER. CDR3 length equals 14 residues. Trimming stripped 4 bases from V and 9 bases from J, with 16 bases between. As DNA, the CDR3 is TGCGCCAGCAGCCTTCAGCAGGGGTCGGGTGAGCAGTTCTTC. It translates to CASSLQQGSGEQFF.

This clone was seen once. V usage is TRBV28 and J usage is TRBJ1-1; 8 nucleotides align to TRBD1. J lost 2 bases, V lost 3 bases, and 5 bases had no gene match. The CDR3 runs 15 residues. Germline CDR1 MDHEN, CDR2 SYDVKM. CDR3 sequence reads: CASSFLTGANTEAFF. In DNA form, the CDR3 reads TGTGCCAGCAGTTTTCTGACAGGGGCCAACACTGAAGCTTTCTTT.

The rearrangement links TRBV5-1 to TRBJ2-1; no firm D call. The germline gives CDR1 SGHRS, CDR2 YFSETQ. CDR3 length: 13 amino acids. The ends were cut back, 4 bases at V and 7 bases at J, with 12 bases in the middle. The CDR3 sequence: CASSPGKENEQFF. The CDR3 DNA reads TGCGCCAGCAGCCCCGGCAAGGAGAATGAGCAGTTCTTC.

This clone was counted between two and nine times. The junction shows a germline mismatch at one end, possibly a read error. V gene TRBV7-7 combines with J gene TRBJ1-4, with D tentatively TRBD1 (6 bases). CDR1 is SSHAT, CDR2 FNYEAQ, per germline (reference sequence). CDR3 size: 17 residues. DNA of the CDR3: TGTGCTAGCAGCCGAAGTCAGGGGTTTTCAACTAATGAAAAACTGTTTTTT. Amino acid sequence: CASSRSQGFSTNEKLFF.

V gene TRBV7-6 combines with J gene TRBJ1-1; possibly TRBD1 for D (5 bases). CDR3 size: 16 residues. Trimming stripped 1 base from V and 4 bases from J, with 16 bases between. Germline-derived CDR1 and CDR2 are SGHVS and FNYEAQ. CDR3 loop: CASSLGWVGGGTEAFF. The CDR3 nucleotides read TGTGCCAGCAGCTTAGGATGGGTCGGCGGGGGCACTGAAGCTTTCTTT.

The chain carries TRBV2 and TRBJ2-7; 11 bases fit TRBD2. The ends lost 3 bases at V and 3 bases at J; junction bases unmatched: 4. There are 15 residues in the CDR3. Germline CDR1 is SNHLY and CDR2 is FYNNEI. The CDR3 spells CASSDLTSGSYEQYF. The CDR3 bases are TGTGCCAGCAGTGACTTAACTAGCGGGAGCTACGAGCAGTACTTC. Full variable domain (missing parts from reference TRBV2 and TRBJ2-7): EPEVTQTPSHQVTQMGQEVILRCVPISNHLYFYWYRQILGQKVEFLVSFYNNEISEKSEIFDDQFSVERPDGSNFTLKIRSTKLEDSAMYFCASSDLTSGSYEQYFGPGTRLTVT.

The rearrangement uses TRBV9 and TRBJ2-1; 14 nucleotides align to TRBD2. Germline loops: CDR1 SGDLS, CDR2 YYNGEE. The CDR3 sequence is 20 residues long. V was pared by 4 bases and J by 4 bases, with 16 bases of the junction left unmatched. The CDR3 is CASSSRLAGGPVLGYNEQFF. As DNA, the CDR3 is TGTGCCAGCAGCTCGAGACTAGCGGGGGGGCCCGTCCTCGGTTACAATGAGCAGTTCTTC.

The CDR3 bases are TGTGCCAGCAGTTTCTCCGCGACAGAATCAACTAATGAAAAACTGTTTTTT. This translates into CASSFSATESTNEKLFF. J is TRBJ1-4 and V is TRBV28, with D possibly being TRBD1 (5 bases). V dropped 3 bases and J dropped 0 bases, with 14 bases sitting between them. The CDR3 spans 17 residues. Looked up from germline, CDR1 is MDHEN and CDR2 is SYDVKM.

This chain joins TRBV4-3 and TRBJ1-3, with a weak D call TRBD1 (6 bases). V was pared by 2 bases and J by 2 bases, with 16 bases between. This CDR3 is built from 17 residues. CDR1 and CDR2 from the germline V gene are LGHNA and YSLEER. This CDR3 reads CASSQNPFAGAGNTIYF. CDR3 nucleotide sequence: TGCGCCAGCAGCCAAAATCCCTTTGCAGGGGCTGGAAACACCATATATTTT.

The chain links TRBV28 to TRBJ1-1; the match to TRBD1 covers 7 bases. The germline V gene has CDR1 MDHEN and CDR2 SYDVKM. This CDR3 is built from 17 residues. The ends lost 4 bases at V and 1 base at J; junction bases unmatched: 12. CDR3 sequence reads: CASSSTGRGTWNTEAFF. CDR3 DNA sequence: TGTGCCAGCAGTTCGACAGGGCGAGGGACATGGAACACTGAAGCTTTCTTT.

This chain links TRBV30 with TRBJ2-7, with D possibly TRBD1 on 6 matching bases. Per the germline V gene, CDR1 is GTSNPN and CDR2 is SVGIG (reference sequence). This CDR3 region has 14 residues. V lost 3 bases and J lost 0, with 12 bases in between. The CDR3 DNA reads TGTGCCTGGAGGACTTGGGACAACTCCTACGAGCAGTACTTC. Amino acid sequence: CAWRTWDNSYEQYF.

The rearrangement uses TRBV9 and TRBJ1-2; the D gene is possibly TRBD1 (6 bases). CDR3 length: 15 residues. Germline loops: CDR1 SGDLS, CDR2 YYNGEE. V shed 6 bases and J shed 8 bases, with 23 bases lying between them. The CDR3 sequence: CASIIWAGAAGGYTF. As DNA, the CDR3 is TGTGCCAGCATAATATGGGCGGGGGCGGCGGGAGGCTACACCTTC.

The rearrangement links TRBV5-4 to TRBJ2-5; 9 bases agree with TRBD2. CDR1 SGHNT and CDR2 YYREEE come from the germline V gene (reference sequence). V shed 1 base, J shed 5 bases, and the junction held 6 bases outside the gene matches. The CDR3 sequence is 15 residues long. The DNA for the CDR3 is TGTGCCAGCAGCTTGCAAGCGGGAGGCGGGGAGACCCAGTACTTC. Its protein product is CASSLQAGGGETQYF.

The chain has TRBV5-1 and TRBJ1-6; 8 positions match TRBD1. V lost 5 bases to trimming and J lost 5 bases; unmatched junction nucleotides: 3. The CDR3 has 14 residues. Germline CDR1 SGHRS, CDR2 YFSETQ. The CDR3 DNA is TGCGCCAGCAGACGGGGACAGGATAATTCACCCCTCCACTTT. Its translation: CASRRGQDNSPLHF.

The gene calls are TRBV19 and TRBJ1-2; D is possibly TRBD1 (6 bases). The V and J ends lost 5 bases and 0 bases respectively, with 10 bases between them. CDR3 length: 14 amino acids. From germline, CDR1 is LNHDA and CDR2 SQIVND (reference sequence). CDR3 residues: CASSLGQTNYGYTF. The CDR3 nucleotides are TGTGCCAGTAGTTTGGGACAAACTAACTATGGCTACACCTTC. Filled out from reference TRBV19 and TRBJ1-2, the complete variable domain reads DGGITQSPKYLFRKEGQNVTLSCEQNLNHDAMYWYRQDPGQGLRLIYYSQIVNDFQKGDIAEGYSVSREKKESFPLTVTSAQKNPTAFYLCASSLGQTNYGYTFGSGTRLTVV.

The chain links TRBV4-3 to TRBJ2-7; 9 bases align to TRBD1. Trimming cost V 4 bases and J 5 bases; bases outside gene matches: 9. CDR3 length equals 15 residues. Germline CDR1 and CDR2: LGHNA and YSLEER. As DNA, the CDR3 is TGCGCCAGCAGCCTGACCGGGACAGGGACTCACGAGCAGTACTTC. Its translation is CASSLTGTGTHEQYF.

The J gene is TRBJ2-5, the V gene TRBV7-2; D is ambiguous. CDR3 length: 13 residues. V lost 1 base to trimming and J lost 2 bases, with 5 bases between them. Germline CDR1 is SGHTA and CDR2 is FQGNSA. CDR3 nucleotides: TGTGCCAGCAGCTTAGTCAGGCAAGAGACCCAGTACTTC. Translation gives CASSLVRQETQYF.

The chain links TRBV27 to TRBJ1-1, with 7 bases that match TRBD1. V was clipped by 1 base and J by 11 bases; unmatched bases: 10. Germline V gene lookup returns CDR1 MNHEY and CDR2 SMNVEV (reference sequence). The length of the CDR3 is 14 residues. The CDR3 DNA follows: TGTGCCAGCAGTTTATGGGCCGACAGGGCGGGGGCTTTCTTT. Translated: CASSLWADRAGAFF.